This T cell receptor beta chain was sequenced in a study of T-cell memory formation after mild COVID-19. This clonotype turned up a few times. Antigen unknown. Study-wide points: Day 37-peaking second-wave clones had unconfirmed SARS-CoV-2 specificity.

With V trimmed by 2 bases and J by 5 bases, 1 base remained unmatched. The V gene's germline CDR1 is MNHEY and CDR2 SVGAGI. The CDR3 contains 14 residues. From the 5' RACE reads, TCRdb called clonotypes with MiXCR, one entry per CDR3 protein. The sample yields about 620,000 distinct CDR3 sequences, 15% to 20% seen once. Sequencing used PBMCs or a T cell subset sorted from them (not recorded which). The origin of this receptor is an adult woman who had mild COVID-19 (a few samples of this study predate the infection). Cell type and time point are not known. The genes are TRBV6-5 and TRBJ1-2; 11 bases line up with TRBD1. This chain's CDR3 is CASSYGTGGYGYTF. In DNA form, the CDR3 reads TGTGCCAGCAGTTACGGGACAGGGGGGTATGGCTACACCTTC.